The next 15 T cell receptor beta chains were all read from a single sample in a study of Graves' ophthalmopathy and Graves' hyperthyroidism. Amplified material comprised TCR beta CDR3 regions derived from RNA transcripts. The library came from an HTBI-primed first-round RT-PCR and a second-round multiplex PCR. One entry per CDR3 protein, called by TCRdb with MiXCR from the multiplex PCR reads. The table records 740,000 or so distinct CDR3 sequences, roughly 40% of them present only once. The specimen sequenced was peripheral blood. Receptor source: an adult man with Graves' ophthalmopathy.

This clonotype was counted ten times or more. The CDR3 loop is CATSRLAGASYEQYF. The CDR3 bases are TGTGCCACCAGCAGACTAGCGGGAGCCTCCTACGAGCAGTACTTC. The V and J genes are TRBV15 and TRBJ2-7; 10 bases map to TRBD2. Trimming cost V 2 bases and J 0 bases; bases outside gene matches: 1. The CDR3 totals 15 residues. CDR1 is LNHNV and CDR2 is YYDKDF in the germline V gene (reference sequence).

The chain links TRBV5-1 to TRBJ2-7; a possible D gene is TRBD2 (6 bases). The length of the CDR3 is 17 residues. The germline V gene encodes CDR1 SGHRS and CDR2 YFSETQ. V dropped 0 bases and J dropped 1 base, with 17 bases sitting between them. The CDR3 sequence: CASSLDWEVGDSYEQYF. CDR3 DNA sequence: TGCGCCAGCAGCTTGGATTGGGAGGTCGGGGATTCCTACGAGCAGTACTTC.

This clonotype was seen more than once but under ten times. One end of the junction is discordant with germline, which a read error may explain. The rearrangement uses TRBV11-1 and TRBJ2-6, with a possible D match to TRBD2 (6 bases). This CDR3 spans 15 amino acids. Germline values: CDR1 SGHAT, CDR2 FQDESV (reference sequence). CDR3 residues: CASSLAAFGANVLTF. The CDR3 DNA sequence: TGTGCCAGCAGTTTAGCGGCGTTTGGGGCCAACGTCCTGACTTTC.

A single count supports this clonotype. The chain joins TRBV2 to TRBJ1-5; possibly TRBD1 for D (5 bases). Germline CDR1 and CDR2: SNHLY and FYNNEI. The CDR3 extends over 14 amino acids. V was clipped by 4 bases and J by 11 bases, with 18 bases between them. CDR3: CASSGNGGKGTQHF. For the CDR3, the DNA is TGTGCCAGCAGTGGTAACGGGGGGAAGGGGACCCAGCATTTT. The whole variable domain, remainder taken from reference TRBV2 and TRBJ1-5, is EPEVTQTPSHQVTQMGQEVILRCVPISNHLYFYWYRQILGQKVEFLVSFYNNEISEKSEIFDDQFSVERPDGSNFTLKIRSTKLEDSAMYFCASSGNGGKGTQHFGDGTRLSIL.

This clonotype was seen at least ten times. The V call is TRBV10-3, the J call TRBJ2-5; D possibly uses TRBD1 or TRBD2 (6 bases each). CDR3 size: 15 residues. Germline V CDR1 and CDR2: ENHRY, SYGVKD. V was pared by 2 bases and J by 8 bases, with 18 bases between. CDR3 DNA: TGTGCCATCAGTGAGAGGCAGATGAGGGGGGACACCCAGTACTTC. This encodes CAISERQMRGDTQYF.

CDR3: CASSPQVNQPQHF. The CDR3 DNA follows: TGTGCCAGCTCACCACAGGTCAATCAGCCCCAGCATTTT. J is TRBJ1-5 and V is TRBV25-1; maybe TRBD1 (5 bases). There are 13 residues in the CDR3. Germline lookup yields CDR1 MGHDK and CDR2 SYGVNS. Trimming took off 8 bases at V and 3 bases at J, with 11 bases between the two ends. Together with reference TRBV25-1 and TRBJ1-5, the CDR3 gives the full variable domain: EADIYQTPRYLVIGTGKKITLECSQTMGHDKMYWYQQDPGMELHLIHYSYGVNSTEKGDLSSESTVSRIRTEHFPLTLESARPSHTSQYLCASSPQVNQPQHFGDGTRLSIL.

As DNA, the CDR3 is TGTGCCAGCAGCCGAAGCAGAGGGGCAGCTAATGAAAAACTGTTTTTT. Protein sequence: CASSRSRGAANEKLFF. The rearrangement links TRBV10-3 to TRBJ1-4; D is perhaps TRBD1 (5 bases). V was pared by 10 bases and J by 3 bases, with 21 bases between. CDR1 and CDR2 (germline): ENHRY, SYGVKD. The CDR3 spans 16 residues.

J is TRBJ2-5 and V is TRBV6-1; 12 bases match TRBD2. There are 17 residues in the CDR3. The germline V gene has CDR1 MNHNS and CDR2 SASEGT. V was pared by 4 bases and J by 3 bases, with 9 bases of the junction left unmatched. The CDR3 loop reads CASSGVRTSGKEETQYF. The DNA for the CDR3 is TGTGCCAGCAGTGGGGTACGGACTAGCGGGAAAGAAGAGACCCAGTACTTC.

The chain uses TRBV7-2 and TRBJ2-7, with 10 bases identical to TRBD1. This CDR3 comprises 16 residues. Trimming cost V 0 bases and J 2 bases; bases outside gene matches: 4. Germline V CDR1 and CDR2: SGHTA, FQGNSA. In DNA form, the CDR3 reads TGTGCCAGCAGCTTAGCGACCGGGACAGGGGCCTACGAGCAGTACTTC. Its translation is CASSLATGTGAYEQYF. The variable domain in full, with the rest retrieved from reference TRBV7-2 and TRBJ2-7, is GAGVSQSPSNKVTEKGKDVELRCDPISGHTALYWYRQSLGQGLEFLIYFQGNSAPDKSGLPSDRFSAERTGGSVSTLTIQRTQQEDSAVYLCASSLATGTGAYEQYFGPGTRLTVT.

This clonotype was observed many times. The chain carries TRBV9 and TRBJ1-6, with D unresolved. The CDR3 sequence is 13 residues long. The germline V gene encodes CDR1 SGDLS and CDR2 YYNGEE. Trimming took 3 bases from V and 5 from J, leaving 6 bases between them. CDR3 DNA sequence: TGTGCCAGCAGCGCGCTGAATAATTCACCCCTCCACTTT. This sequence encodes CASSALNNSPLHF.

The table lists this clonotype with many counts. V and J are TRBV25-1 and TRBJ2-7; TRBD2 matches 9 bases. V lost 6 bases, J lost 5 bases, and 17 bases stayed unmatched. Germline V CDR1 and CDR2: MGHDK, SYGVNS. The CDR3 is made up of 17 amino acids. CDR3 in DNA: TGTGCCAGCAGCTCCACCGGGGCGGGAGGGCCGCGGGACGAGCAGTACTTC. As protein: CASSSTGAGGPRDEQYF.

This clonotype was seen a single time. The rearrangement joins TRBV2 to TRBJ2-3; tentative D call: TRBD2 (7 bases). The CDR3 covers 15 residues. V gave up 10 bases and J gave up 0 bases, with 17 bases separating them. CDR1 SNHLY and CDR2 FYNNEI come from the germline V gene. This CDR3 is CATRRRGGSTDTQYF. Written as DNA, the CDR3 is TGTGCCACCCGCAGGAGGGGGGGTAGCACAGATACGCAGTATTTT.

The chain joins TRBV7-9 to TRBJ1-3; D possibly corresponds to TRBD1 (5 bases). V was trimmed by 1 base and J by 4 bases, leaving 14 bases between them. The CDR3 has 16 amino acids. The V gene's germline CDR1 is SEHNR and CDR2 FQNEAQ (reference sequence). The CDR3 region is CASSLGGGAGGNTIYF. The CDR3, as DNA: TGTGCCAGCAGCTTAGGGGGCGGTGCAGGAGGAAACACCATATATTTT.

Worth noting for this clonotype: A read error may account for a junction end that differs from germline. V is TRBV14 and J is TRBJ2-5, with 8 nucleotides matching TRBD1. The CDR3 totals 17 residues. CDR1 is SGHDN and CDR2 is FVKESK in the germline V gene. CDR3 residues: CASSQEIGTGHQGTQYF. The CDR3 nucleotides are TGTGCCAGCAGCCAAGAAATCGGGACAGGTCATCAAGGGACCCAGTACTTC.

This chain links TRBV7-9 with TRBJ2-7, with D tentatively TRBD2 (6 bases). The CDR3 length is 15 residues. The germline V gene encodes CDR1 SEHNR and CDR2 FQNEAQ (reference sequence). Trimming took 7 bases from V and 0 from J, leaving 16 bases between them. CDR3 coding DNA: TGTGCCAGCAATGGTCAAGGGAGGACCTCCTACGAGCAGTACTTC. Residues: CASNGQGRTSYEQYF.